This TCR beta chain comes out of a study of regulatory T cells in long-lasting Graves disease. Time point noted: newly diagnosed GD, antithyroid drugs for less than 3 months. The TCR library used RNA extracted from PBMCs. The junction had 11 bases not matched to a gene; V was cut back by 9 bases and J by 7 bases. Germline CDR1 and CDR2: MDHEN and SYDVKM. This CDR3 spans 15 amino acids. Relying on iRepertoire HTBI primers and Arm-PCR of CDR3 regions, the team built TCR beta libraries. TCRdb independently ran MiXCR on the multiplex PCR reads; one entry per CDR3 protein. The table lists approximately 230,000 distinct CDR3 sequences, around 17% of them singletons. This clonotype was counted many times. What it binds is unknown. Broader study findings: Newly diagnosed Graves' patients exceeded persistent ones in TCR diversity.

The genes are TRBV28 and TRBJ2-1, with 11 bases identical to TRBD1. The clonotype was recovered from a female donor with Graves disease. This specimen was peripheral blood mononuclear cells (PBMCs), taken at new diagnosis, from a patient treated with antithyroid drugs. The CDR3 DNA reads as TGTGCCAGTGGGAATAGGACAGGGGGCCGGAATGAGCAGTTCTTC. Translation: CASGNRTGGRNEQFF.